Below are 20 T cell receptor beta chains sequenced from a single sample in a study of CD8 T cells in acute hepatitis C reinfection. Only in-frame clones appear in the TCRdb table, and some are missing; sequencing was by immunoSEQ multiplex PCR. The table lists 35,000 to 40,000 clones, 87% of them singletons. Time point reported: naive CD8 control sorted from an acute-time-point sample. Specimen: naive CD8+ T cells from PBMCs. The receptors come from a man between 25 and 39 years old with chronic hepatitis C.

The chain has TRBV5-6 and TRBJ2-7; 7 bases are a match to TRBD1. Germline loops: CDR1 SGHDT, CDR2 YYEEEE. The CDR3 covers 12 residues. Trimming took 2 bases from V and 7 from J; bases not matched to a gene: 3. The CDR3 DNA follows: TGTGCCAGCAGCTTACAGGGGCGGGAGCAGTACTTC. Its protein product is CASSLQGREQYF.

V gene TRBV6-4 combines with J gene TRBJ1-1; a possible D gene is TRBD1 (5 bases). From germline, CDR1 is MRHNA and CDR2 SNTAGT. This CDR3 contains 14 residues. The V end lost 5 bases, the J end lost 3 bases, and 13 bases lay between the germline ends. As DNA, the CDR3 is TGTGCCAGCAGTTCTTACTCGGGGGACACTGAAGCTTTCTTT. Its protein product is CASSSYSGDTEAFF.

V usage is TRBV27 and J usage is TRBJ2-1, with D perhaps TRBD2 (5 bases). V was pared by 9 bases and J by 0 bases, with 9 bases between. Germline values: CDR1 MNHEY, CDR2 SMNVEV (reference sequence). The CDR3 covers 13 residues. The CDR3 sequence is CASGERSYNEQFF. CDR3 coding DNA: TGTGCCAGTGGGGAGCGCTCCTACAATGAGCAGTTCTTC.

The gene calls are TRBV15 and TRBJ2-5, with 9 positions matching TRBD1. This CDR3 comprises 16 residues. From germline, CDR1 is LNHNV and CDR2 YYDKDF (reference sequence). The ends lost 0 bases at V and 7 bases at J; junction bases unmatched: 9. The CDR3 DNA sequence: TGTGCCACCAGCAGAGAACAGCTGCTGACAGGGGGGACCCAGTACTTC. Its translation is CATSREQLLTGGTQYF.

The chain couples TRBV2 to TRBJ2-7; TRBD2 might be the D (6 bases). The length of the CDR3 is 11 residues. Trimming left V 3 bases short and J 6 bases short, with 6 bases between. Germline V lookup: CDR1 SNHLY, CDR2 FYNNEI. The CDR3 region is CASSEGGEQYF. The CDR3 DNA follows: TGTGCCAGCAGTGAGGGGGGCGAGCAGTACTTC.

The V gene is TRBV29-1, the J gene TRBJ2-7, with TRBD1 matching over 9 bases. V shed 1 base, J shed 6 bases, and the junction held 10 bases outside the gene matches. Germline CDR1 SQVTM, CDR2 ANQGSEA. There are 15 residues in the CDR3. The DNA of the CDR3 is TGCAGCGTTGAAGTAACGGGACAGGGAGCCTTCGAGCAGTACTTC. This gives the protein CSVEVTGQGAFEQYF.

This chain links TRBV4-1 with TRBJ2-7, with a possible D match to TRBD2 (6 bases). Germline lookup yields CDR1 MGHRA and CDR2 YSYEKL. The CDR3 is 15 residues long. The germline V and J ends were trimmed by 3 bases and 0 bases, with 12 bases remaining between them. The CDR3 coding sequence is TGCGCCAGCAGCCACCGTTCGCGGGGCTCCTACGAGCAGTACTTC. Protein sequence: CASSHRSRGSYEQYF.

The rearrangement uses TRBV5-4 and TRBJ2-3, with 7 bases aligning to TRBD2. The CDR3 consists of 13 residues. Losses at the gene ends were 5 bases for V and 5 bases for J; bases not matched to a gene: 5. From germline, CDR1 is SGHNT and CDR2 YYREEE (reference sequence). The DNA of the CDR3 is TGTGCCAGCAGGAGCGGGGAGGGAGATACGCAGTATTTT. Its protein product is CASRSGEGDTQYF.

About this clone: At one boundary the junction diverges from the germline segment, which might be a read error. Other DNA sequences in the sample encode the same CDR3. Here the CDR3 reads CASSWDLNQPQHF. CDR3 coding DNA: TGTGCCAGCAGTTGGGACTTGAATCAGCCCCAACATTTT. This sequence joins TRBV6-6 and TRBJ1-5; D is possibly TRBD1 (5 bases). Germline V lookup: CDR1 MNHNY, CDR2 SVGAGI (reference sequence). The CDR3 is made up of 13 amino acids.

The V and J genes are TRBV30 and TRBJ1-3; D gene unclear. Germline loops: CDR1 GTSNPN, CDR2 SVGIG (reference sequence). This CDR3 is 13 amino acids long. V lost 3 bases and J lost 7, with 13 bases in between. The CDR3 bases are TGTGCCTGGAGGCCGGACTATTGGAACACCATATATTTT. Protein: CAWRPDYWNTIYF.

The V and J genes are TRBV28 and TRBJ1-2; tentative D call: TRBD1 (5 bases). This CDR3 contains 13 residues. Trimming took off 5 bases at V and 7 bases at J, with 14 bases between the two ends. Germline V CDR1 and CDR2: MDHEN, SYDVKM. The DNA for the CDR3 is TGTGCCAGCAGTGTGGGACGCTCGGGTGGCTACACCTTC. The encoded protein is CASSVGRSGGYTF.

The rearrangement links TRBV29-1 to TRBJ2-2, with 8 nucleotides matching TRBD2. The CDR3 runs 14 residues. CDR1 and CDR2 (germline): SQVTM, ANQGSEA. The V segment lost 4 bases and the J segment 5 bases; nucleotides outside the gene matches: 6. CDR3 DNA: TGCAGCGTTGGGGAGCTAGCGGGTACCGGGGAGCTGTTTTTT. Protein product: CSVGELAGTGELFF.

This chain joins TRBV6-5 and TRBJ2-7, with D hard to call. Germline V lookup: CDR1 MNHEY, CDR2 SVGAGI. The V and J ends lost 3 bases and 6 bases respectively, with 6 bases between them. The CDR3 totals 11 residues. CDR3 residues: CASSYGFEQYF. The CDR3 DNA follows: TGTGCCAGCAGTTATGGGTTCGAGCAGTACTTC.

This clone was detected only once. The chain combines TRBV15 with TRBJ2-1; 8 positions agree with TRBD1. The germline V gene encodes CDR1 LNHNV and CDR2 YYDKDF (reference sequence). The CDR3 spans 19 residues. The V and J ends lost 0 bases and 4 bases, in that order; junction bases with no gene match: 14. CDR3 residues: CATSRDSTGGLRIYNEQFF. DNA for the CDR3: TGTGCCACCAGCAGAGATTCTACAGGGGGGCTTCGGATTTACAATGAGCAGTTCTTC.

This chain connects TRBV5-3 to TRBJ2-3; TRBD2 agrees at 11 bases. TRBV5-3 is identified as an open reading frame with a role that is uncertain. The CDR3 spans 18 residues. The V and J ends lost 4 bases and 3 bases, in that order; junction bases with no gene match: 13. The CDR3 DNA is TGTGCCAGAAGCCCCTTACTAGCGGGGGTCCCTGAGACAGATACGCAGTATTTT. Its translation: CARSPLLAGVPETDTQYF.

This chain joins TRBV5-1 and TRBJ2-7, with TRBD1 matching over 11 bases. From germline, CDR1 is SGHRS and CDR2 YFSETQ. Trimming at V came to 4 bases and at J to 5 bases, leaving 5 bases not matched to a gene. This CDR3 has 14 amino acids. CDR3 region: CASSPGQGGHEQYF. Written as DNA, the CDR3 is TGCGCCAGCAGCCCGGGACAGGGGGGCCACGAGCAGTACTTC.

The rearrangement links TRBV5-4 to TRBJ1-1, with 7 bases fitting TRBD1. The CDR3 covers 15 residues. V trimming: 4 bases; J trimming: 1 base; junction bases outside the gene matches: 7. Germline V gives CDR1 SGHNT, CDR2 YYREEE (reference sequence). CDR3 amino acids: CASSPTQGTNTEAFF. The CDR3 nucleotides read TGTGCCAGCAGCCCTACACAGGGGACGAACACTGAAGCTTTCTTT.

The J gene is TRBJ2-1, the V gene TRBV27, with 10 bases matching TRBD1. Per germline, CDR1 MNHEY and CDR2 SMNVEV (reference sequence). With V trimmed by 6 bases and J by 6 bases, 8 bases remained unmatched. The CDR3 has 15 residues. As DNA, the CDR3 is TGTGCCAGCAGCTCCGGGACAGGGGTTTCCAATGAGCAGTTCTTC. Translated, it gives CASSSGTGVSNEQFF.

The rearrangement links TRBV6-5 to TRBJ1-1, with no clear D. Trimming took 7 bases from V and 3 from J, leaving 15 bases between them. Germline V CDR1 and CDR2: MNHEY, SVGAGI. CDR3 length equals 14 residues. DNA of the CDR3: TGTGCCAGCATCGGAGGGATTGGGGACACTGAAGCTTTCTTT. Residues: CASIGGIGDTEAFF.

This chain uses TRBV14 with TRBJ2-1, with D hard to call. The V gene lost 3 bases and the J gene lost 4 bases, with 19 bases spanning the gap. The length of the CDR3 is 17 residues. Germline-derived CDR1 and CDR2 are SGHDN and FVKESK. The chain's CDR3 is CASSQTPTLIKYNEQFF. CDR3 coding DNA: TGTGCCAGCAGCCAGACCCCGACGCTGATCAAGTACAATGAGCAGTTCTTC.